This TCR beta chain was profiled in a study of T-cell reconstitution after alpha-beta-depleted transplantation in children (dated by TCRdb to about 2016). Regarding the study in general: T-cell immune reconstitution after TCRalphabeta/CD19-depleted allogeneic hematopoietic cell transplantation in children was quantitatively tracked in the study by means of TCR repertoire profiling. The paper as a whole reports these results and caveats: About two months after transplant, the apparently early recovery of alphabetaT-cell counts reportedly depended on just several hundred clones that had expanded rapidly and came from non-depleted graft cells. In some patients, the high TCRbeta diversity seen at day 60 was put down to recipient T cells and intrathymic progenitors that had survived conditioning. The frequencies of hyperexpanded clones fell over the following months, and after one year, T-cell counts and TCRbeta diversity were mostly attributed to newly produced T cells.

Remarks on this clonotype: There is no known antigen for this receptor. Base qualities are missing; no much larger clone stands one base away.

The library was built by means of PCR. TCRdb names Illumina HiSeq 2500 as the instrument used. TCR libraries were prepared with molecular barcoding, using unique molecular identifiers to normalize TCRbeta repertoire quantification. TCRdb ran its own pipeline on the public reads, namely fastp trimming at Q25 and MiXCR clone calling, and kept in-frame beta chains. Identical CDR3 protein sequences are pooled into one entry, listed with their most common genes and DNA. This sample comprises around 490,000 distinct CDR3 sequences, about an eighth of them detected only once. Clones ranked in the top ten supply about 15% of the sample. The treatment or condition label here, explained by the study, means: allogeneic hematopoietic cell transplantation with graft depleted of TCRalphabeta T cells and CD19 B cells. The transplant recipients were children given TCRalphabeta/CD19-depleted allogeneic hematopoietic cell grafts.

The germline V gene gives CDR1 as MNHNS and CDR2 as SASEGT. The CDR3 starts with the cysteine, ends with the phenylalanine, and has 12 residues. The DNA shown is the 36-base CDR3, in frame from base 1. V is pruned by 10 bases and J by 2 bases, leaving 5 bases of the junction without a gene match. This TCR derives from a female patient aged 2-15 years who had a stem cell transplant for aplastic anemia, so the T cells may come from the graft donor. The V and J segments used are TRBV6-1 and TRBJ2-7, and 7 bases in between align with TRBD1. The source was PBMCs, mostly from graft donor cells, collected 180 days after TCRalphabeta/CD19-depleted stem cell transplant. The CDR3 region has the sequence CATDRETYEQYF. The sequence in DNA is TGTGCCACTGACAGGGAAACCTACGAGCAGTACTTC.